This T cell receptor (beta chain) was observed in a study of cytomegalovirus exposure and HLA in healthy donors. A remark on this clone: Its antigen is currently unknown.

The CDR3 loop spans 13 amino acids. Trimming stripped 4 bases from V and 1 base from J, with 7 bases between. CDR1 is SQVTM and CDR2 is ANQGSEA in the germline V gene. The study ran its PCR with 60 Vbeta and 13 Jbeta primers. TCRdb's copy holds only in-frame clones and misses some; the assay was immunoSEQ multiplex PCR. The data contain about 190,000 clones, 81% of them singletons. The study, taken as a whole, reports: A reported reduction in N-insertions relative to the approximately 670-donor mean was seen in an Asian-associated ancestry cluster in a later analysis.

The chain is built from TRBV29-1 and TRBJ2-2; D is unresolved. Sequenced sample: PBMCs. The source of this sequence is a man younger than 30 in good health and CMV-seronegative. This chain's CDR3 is CSVVRLNTGELFF. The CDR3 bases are TGCAGCGTTGTCAGACTGAACACCGGGGAGCTGTTTTTT.